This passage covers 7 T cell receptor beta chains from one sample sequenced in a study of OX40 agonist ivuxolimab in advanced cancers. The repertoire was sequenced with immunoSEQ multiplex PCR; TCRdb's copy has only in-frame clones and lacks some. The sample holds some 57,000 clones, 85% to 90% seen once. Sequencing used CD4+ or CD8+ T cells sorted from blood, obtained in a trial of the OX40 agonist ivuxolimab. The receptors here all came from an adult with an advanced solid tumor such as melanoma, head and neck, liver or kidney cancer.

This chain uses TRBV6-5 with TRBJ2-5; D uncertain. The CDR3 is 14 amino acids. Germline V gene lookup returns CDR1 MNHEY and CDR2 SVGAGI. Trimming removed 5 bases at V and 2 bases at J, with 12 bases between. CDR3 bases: TGTGCCAGCAGTAGTAATTTAGGTCAAGAGACCCAGTACTTC. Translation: CASSSNLGQETQYF.

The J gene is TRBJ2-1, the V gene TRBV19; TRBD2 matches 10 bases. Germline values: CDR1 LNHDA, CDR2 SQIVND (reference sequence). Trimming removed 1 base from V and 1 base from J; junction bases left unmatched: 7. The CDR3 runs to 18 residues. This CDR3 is CASSIVRASGSSYNEQFF. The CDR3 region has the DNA TGTGCCAGTAGTATAGTTCGGGCTAGCGGGAGTTCCTACAATGAGCAGTTCTTC.

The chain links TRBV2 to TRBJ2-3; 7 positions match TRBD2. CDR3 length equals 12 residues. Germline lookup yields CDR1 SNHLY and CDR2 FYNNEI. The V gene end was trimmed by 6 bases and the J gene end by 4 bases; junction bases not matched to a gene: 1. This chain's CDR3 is CASRGLSDTQYF. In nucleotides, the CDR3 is TGTGCCAGCAGGGGACTATCAGATACGCAGTATTTT.

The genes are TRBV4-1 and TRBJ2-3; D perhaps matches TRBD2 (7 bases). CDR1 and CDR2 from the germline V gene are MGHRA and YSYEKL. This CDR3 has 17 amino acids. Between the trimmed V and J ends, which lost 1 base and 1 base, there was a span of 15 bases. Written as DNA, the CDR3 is TGCGCCAGCAGCCAAGGTCGTTACGGGGGGCGCACAGATACGCAGTATTTT. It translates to CASSQGRYGGRTDTQYF.

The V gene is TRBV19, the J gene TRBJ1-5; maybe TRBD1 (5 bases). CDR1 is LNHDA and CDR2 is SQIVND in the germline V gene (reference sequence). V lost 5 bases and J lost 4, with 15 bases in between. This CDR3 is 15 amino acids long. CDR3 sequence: CASSSYSRVNQPQHF. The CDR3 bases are TGTGCCAGTAGTTCTTACTCCAGGGTAAATCAGCCCCAGCATTTT.

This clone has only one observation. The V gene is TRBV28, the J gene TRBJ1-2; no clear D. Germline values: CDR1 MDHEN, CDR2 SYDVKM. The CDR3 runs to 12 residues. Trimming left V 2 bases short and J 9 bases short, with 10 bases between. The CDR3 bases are TGTGCCAGCAGTTTAAGGTCCCAGAGCTACACCTTC. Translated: CASSLRSQSYTF.

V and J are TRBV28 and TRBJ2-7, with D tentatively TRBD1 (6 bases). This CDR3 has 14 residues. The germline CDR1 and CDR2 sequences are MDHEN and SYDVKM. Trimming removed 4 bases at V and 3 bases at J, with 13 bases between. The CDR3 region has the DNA TGTGCCAGCAGTTCGACAGGTGCTTACTACGAGCAGTACTTC. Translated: CASSSTGAYYEQYF.